Listed below are T cell receptor beta chains from one sample, sequenced in a study of cytomegalovirus exposure and HLA in healthy donors. The assay was immunoSEQ multiplex PCR, and TCRdb's table has in-frame clones only and misses some. This repertoire includes roughly 50,000 clones. The sequencing sample was made of PBMCs. Every receptor here comes from a middle-aged woman in good health and CMV-seronegative. Each CDR3 is given with its conserved first and last residue.

TRBJ1-4	TRBV2	CASSELDSSNEKLFF
TRBJ1-1	TRBV6-1	CASSDLTPEAFF
TRBJ1-2	TRBV6-1	CATPGTGGFYGYTF
TRBJ2-5	TRBV9	CASSTQTGETQYF
TRBJ1-1	TRBV5-1	CASSLETGTEAFF
TRBJ1-6	TRBV2	CASSRGMSENSPLHF
TRBJ1-2	TRBV15	CATSRERDVGYTF
NA	TRBV6-5	CASSPRGGLYEQYF
TRBJ2-5	TRBV5-4	CASSLTGGETQYF
TRBJ2-1	TRBV5-6	CASSQGLANDNEQFF